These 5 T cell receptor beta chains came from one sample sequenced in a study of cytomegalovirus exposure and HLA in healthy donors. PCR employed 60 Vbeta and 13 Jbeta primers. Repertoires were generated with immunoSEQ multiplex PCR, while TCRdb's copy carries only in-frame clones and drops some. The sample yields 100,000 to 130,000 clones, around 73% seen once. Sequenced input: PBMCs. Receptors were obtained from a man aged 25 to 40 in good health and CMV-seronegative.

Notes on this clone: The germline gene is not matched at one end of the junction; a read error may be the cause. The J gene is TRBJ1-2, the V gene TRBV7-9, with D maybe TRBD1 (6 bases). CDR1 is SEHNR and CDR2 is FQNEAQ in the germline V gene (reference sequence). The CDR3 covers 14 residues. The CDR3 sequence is CAGSAGTLNYGYTF. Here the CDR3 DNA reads TGTGCCGGCAGCGCCGGGACACTTAACTATGGCTACACCTTC.

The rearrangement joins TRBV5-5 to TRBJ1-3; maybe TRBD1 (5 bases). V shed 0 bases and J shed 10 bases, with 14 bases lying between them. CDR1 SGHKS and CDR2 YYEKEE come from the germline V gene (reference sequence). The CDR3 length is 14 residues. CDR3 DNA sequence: TGTGCCAGCAGCTTGGAAGTGCAGGGTCATACCATATATTTT. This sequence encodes CASSLEVQGHTIYF.

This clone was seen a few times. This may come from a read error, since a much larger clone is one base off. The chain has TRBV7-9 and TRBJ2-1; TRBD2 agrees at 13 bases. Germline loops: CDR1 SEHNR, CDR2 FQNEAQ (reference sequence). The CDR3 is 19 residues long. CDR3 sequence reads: CSSSLVGTSGGADYNEQFF. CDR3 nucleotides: TGTTCCAGCAGCTTAGTTGGAACTAGCGGGGGGGCTGACTACAATGAGCAGTTCTTC.

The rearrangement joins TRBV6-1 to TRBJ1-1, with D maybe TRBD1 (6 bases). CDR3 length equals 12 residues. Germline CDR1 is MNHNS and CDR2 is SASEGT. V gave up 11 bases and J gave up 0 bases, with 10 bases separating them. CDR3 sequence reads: CAAWGLNTEAFF. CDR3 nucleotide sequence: TGTGCCGCCTGGGGGCTGAACACTGAAGCTTTCTTT.

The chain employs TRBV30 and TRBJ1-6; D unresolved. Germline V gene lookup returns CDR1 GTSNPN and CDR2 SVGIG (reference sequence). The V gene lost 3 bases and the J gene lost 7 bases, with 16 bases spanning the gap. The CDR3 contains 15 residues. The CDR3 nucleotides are TGTGCCTGGAGCTCGCTCAACGCTAGGAATTCACCCCTCCACTTT. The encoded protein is CAWSSLNARNSPLHF. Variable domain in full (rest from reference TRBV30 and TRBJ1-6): SQTIHQWPATLVQPVGSPLSLECTVEGTSNPNLYWYRQAAGRGLQLLFYSVGIGQISSEVPQNLSASRPQDRQFILSSKKLLLSDSGFYLCAWSSLNARNSPLHFGNGTRLTVT.